This TCR beta chain came from a study of early T cells in non-severe SARS-CoV-2 infection. Researchers tagged individual cDNA molecules with unique molecular identifiers. TCRdb reprocessed the 5' RACE reads with MiXCR, giving one entry per CDR3 protein. The table records roughly 48,000 distinct CDR3 sequences, roughly 4% of them present only once. CDR1 is MNHEY, CDR2 SMNVEV, per germline (reference sequence). The CDR3 consists of 13 residues. Trimming took off 6 bases at V and 2 bases at J, with 8 bases between the two ends. The sequence derives from an adult who was a healthcare worker with PCR-confirmed SARS-CoV-2 infection or an uninfected control (not recorded which). This sequence joins TRBV27 and TRBJ1-5; D unresolved. Input material: whole blood. The DNA of the CDR3 is TGTGCCAGCAGGGATAGGGGCAATCAGCCCCAGCATTTT. Its protein product is CASRDRGNQPQHF.